The 7 T cell receptor beta chains listed next were all sequenced from one sample in a study of response to subunit inactivated influenza vaccine. TCRdb re-derived calls from the RT-PCR reads in MiXCR, one entry per CDR3 protein. The sample has over 400,000 distinct CDR3 sequences, roughly 9.7% seen once. Source: PBMCs from blood, taken 45 days after vaccination. The receptors were sampled from a man in his fifties or sixties who received an inactivated influenza vaccine.

This clonotype appeared many times. The chain couples TRBV7-3 to TRBJ2-3; 7 bases line up with TRBD2. The CDR3 is 14 amino acids. Germline CDR1 is SGHTA and CDR2 is FQGTGA. After removal of 4 bases from V and 4 bases from J, the junction contained 5 bases not matched to a gene. The DNA for the CDR3 is TGTGCCAGCAGCTCCCGGGGAGGGGCAGATACGCAGTATTTT. It is translated as CASSSRGGADTQYF.

This clonotype has a handful of counts. This chain links TRBV4-3 with TRBJ2-1; D call uncertain. V was clipped by 0 bases and J by 12 bases, with 9 bases between them. The CDR3 consists of 12 residues. The germline V gene encodes CDR1 LGHNA and CDR2 YSLEER. CDR3 sequence (DNA): TGCGCCAGCAGCCAAGATTTGGTGGTGCAGTTCTTC. Translating it yields CASSQDLVVQFF.

The chain is built from TRBV18 and TRBJ1-5; TRBD1 matches at 9 bases. CDR3 length: 15 residues. Germline CDR1 is KGHSH and CDR2 is LQKENI. V lost 5 bases and J lost 1; bases outside the gene matches: 3. CDR3 residues: CASSGDRASNQPQHF. The CDR3 nucleotides are TGTGCCAGCTCAGGGGACAGGGCAAGCAATCAGCCCCAGCATTTT. The full variable domain, rest sourced from reference TRBV18 and TRBJ1-5, is NAGVMQNPRHLVRRRGQEARLRCSPMKGHSHVYWYRQLPEEGLKFMVYLQKENIIDESGMPKERFSAEFPKEGPSILRIQQVVRGDSAAYFCASSGDRASNQPQHFGDGTRLSIL.

The chain couples TRBV20-1 to TRBJ2-2, with D uncertain. CDR1 and CDR2 from the germline V gene are DFQATT and SNEGSKA (reference sequence). The V end was cut by 0 bases, the J end by 1 base, with 12 bases between. The CDR3 consists of 16 residues. For the CDR3, the DNA is TGCAGTGCTAGAGATGACCTAGAAAGGAACACCGGGGAGCTGTTTTTT. Its translation: CSARDDLERNTGELFF.

This clonotype was seen only a few times. V gene TRBV4-3 combines with J gene TRBJ1-6, with D unresolved. V lost 0 bases, J lost 1 base, and 7 bases lay in between. The germline V gene has CDR1 LGHNA and CDR2 YSLEER. The CDR3 is 16 residues long. The CDR3 DNA follows: TGCGCCAGCAGCCAAGATTGGGGATCCTATAATTCACCCCTCCACTTT. Its protein product is CASSQDWGSYNSPLHF.

This clonotype was picked up many times. The V gene is TRBV20-1, the J gene TRBJ2-2; 8 nucleotides align to TRBD2. This CDR3 comprises 15 residues. From germline, CDR1 is DFQATT and CDR2 SNEGSKA (reference sequence). V dropped 6 bases and J dropped 3; count of bases not matched to a gene: 9. CDR3 amino acids: CSAPAGGSHTGELFF. In DNA form, the CDR3 reads TGCAGTGCGCCGGCGGGGGGATCACACACCGGGGAGCTGTTTTTT.

CDR3 amino acids: CASSLQGADNEKLFF. DNA of the CDR3: TGTGCCAGCAGCCTCCAGGGGGCAGATAATGAAAAACTGTTTTTT. The chain links TRBV7-9 to TRBJ1-4; TRBD1 matches 8 bases. Germline trimming cut 5 bases from V and 4 bases from J; bases unmatched to any gene: 6. CDR3 size: 15 residues. The germline V gene has CDR1 SEHNR and CDR2 FQNEAQ (reference sequence).